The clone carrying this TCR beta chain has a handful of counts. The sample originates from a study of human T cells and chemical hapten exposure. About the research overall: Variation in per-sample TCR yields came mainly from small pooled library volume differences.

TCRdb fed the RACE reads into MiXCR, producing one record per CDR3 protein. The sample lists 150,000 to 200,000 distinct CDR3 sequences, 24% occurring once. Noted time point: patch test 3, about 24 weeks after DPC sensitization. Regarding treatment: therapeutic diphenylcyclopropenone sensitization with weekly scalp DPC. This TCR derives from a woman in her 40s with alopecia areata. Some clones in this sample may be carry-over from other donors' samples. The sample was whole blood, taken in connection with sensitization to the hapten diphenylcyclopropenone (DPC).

CDR3 nucleotides: TGTGCCTGGAGTGTGTCTAGCGGGAGTTTCTACAATGAGCAGTTCTTC. Translation gives CAWSVSSGSFYNEQFF. The V gene is TRBV30, the J gene TRBJ2-1; 10 bases match TRBD2. Germline V gene sequence: CDR1 GTSNPN, CDR2 SVGIG (reference sequence). The junction had 5 bases not matched to a gene; V was cut back by 0 bases and J by 3 bases. This CDR3 comprises 16 residues. The full variable domain, rest sourced from reference TRBV30 and TRBJ2-1, is SQTIHQWPATLVQPVGSPLSLECTVEGTSNPNLYWYRQAAGRGLQLLFYSVGIGQISSEVPQNLSASRPQDRQFILSSKKLLLSDSGFYLCAWSVSSGSFYNEQFFGPGTRLTVL.